In its sample, the clone carrying this T cell receptor (beta chain) was seen a few times. Antigen: not known. The sample originates from a study of beta chain features in type 1 diabetes. Germline V CDR1 and CDR2: MNHNY, SVGAGI (reference sequence). This CDR3 spans 14 amino acids. Losses at the gene ends were 5 bases for V and 3 bases for J; bases not matched to a gene: 4. Reverse transcribing all isolated RNA meant expressed TCRB transcripts were sequenced. Generated by immunoSEQ multiplex PCR, the TCRdb table keeps only in-frame clones and is missing some. The sample lists some 150,000 clones; about a tenth were seen once. Study outcomes and limitations: High-TCR-expressing cells could be over-represented by cDNA sequencing. Insertion counts at VDJ junctions were lower in type 1 diabetes patients, who also showed more deletions there.

The receptor's source is a woman in her thirties or forties in good health. The chain is built from TRBV6-6 and TRBJ1-5; 7 bases agree with TRBD1. Input material: central memory CD4+ T cells from blood. The CDR3 loop is CASSQGQNNQPQHF. The CDR3, as DNA: TGTGCCAGCAGTCAGGGACAGAACAATCAGCCCCAGCATTTT.